Presented here are 28 T cell receptor beta chains from one specimen sequenced in a study of cytomegalovirus exposure and HLA in healthy donors. The PCR contained 60 Vbeta and 13 Jbeta primers. The repertoire was sequenced with immunoSEQ multiplex PCR; TCRdb's copy has only in-frame clones and lacks some. The table has 150,000 to 200,000 clones, over 75% seen once; the top ten hold about a tenth. Input material: PBMCs. Every receptor here comes from a man aged 18 to 30 in good health and CMV-seropositive.

The chain combines TRBV9 with TRBJ2-7; 14 bases fit TRBD2. CDR3 size: 16 residues. Looked up from germline, CDR1 is SGDLS and CDR2 is YYNGEE. The V gene end was trimmed by 2 bases and the J gene end by 2 bases; junction bases not matched to a gene: 3. For the CDR3, the DNA is TGTGCCAGCAGCGTCGGACTAGCGGGGGGAACCTACGAGCAGTACTTC. Protein product: CASSVGLAGGTYEQYF.

This sequence joins TRBV9 and TRBJ1-4; TRBD1 matches 9 bases. Germline trimming cut 9 bases from V and 4 bases from J; bases unmatched to any gene: 10. Germline CDR1 and CDR2: SGDLS and YYNGEE. The CDR3 has 15 residues. The CDR3 DNA is TGTGCCATCTTACAGGGGGCGTTGGTTAATGAAAAACTGTTTTTT. This gives the protein CAILQGALVNEKLFF.

The rearrangement uses TRBV12-5 and TRBJ2-3; D is perhaps TRBD1 (5 bases). Germline V gene data show CDR1 as LGHNT and CDR2 as FRNRAP. V was shortened by 6 bases and J by 4 bases, with 8 bases between the two germline ends. The CDR3 has 12 residues. CDR3 in DNA: TGTGCTAGTGGGCAGGGATCAGATACGCAGTATTTT. It yields the protein CASGQGSDTQYF.

The genes are TRBV2 and TRBJ1-6, with a tentative D call TRBD1 (6 bases). Germline CDR1 is SNHLY and CDR2 is FYNNEI. The length of the CDR3 is 13 residues. CDR3 DNA sequence: TGTGCGCGAAGAGGGGGGGAAAATTCACCCCTCCACTTT. Translated, it gives CARRGGENSPLHF.

The chain links TRBV6-5 to TRBJ2-2; D gene ambiguous. V was clipped by 2 bases and J by 5 bases, with 6 bases between them. This CDR3 spans 13 amino acids. CDR1 is MNHEY, CDR2 SVGAGI, per germline. CDR3 region: CASSYQTTGELFF. Written as DNA, the CDR3 is TGTGCCAGCAGTTACCAGACAACCGGGGAGCTGTTTTTT.

A single count supports this clone. The rearrangement uses TRBV10-2 and TRBJ2-3, with D possibly TRBD1 on 5 matching bases. Germline lookup yields CDR1 WSHSY and CDR2 SAAADI. The ends were cut back, 4 bases at V and 8 bases at J, with 13 bases in the middle. This CDR3 comprises 13 residues. The CDR3 region is CASSVGPQGTQYF. In DNA, the CDR3 is TGCGCCAGCAGTGTGGGGCCCCAGGGTACGCAGTATTTT.

This rearrangement joins TRBV27 to TRBJ2-4; 10 bases agree with TRBD1. CDR1 is MNHEY, CDR2 SMNVEV, per germline (reference sequence). The CDR3 has 15 residues. Germline trimming cut 2 bases from V and 3 bases from J; bases unmatched to any gene: 1. This CDR3 is CASSLGQGGKNIQYF. The CDR3 nucleotides read TGTGCCAGCAGTTTAGGACAGGGGGGCAAAAACATTCAGTACTTC.

The sample holds one count of this clone. This chain connects TRBV6-6 to TRBJ1-2; D uncertain. Germline V gene lookup returns CDR1 MNHNY and CDR2 SVGAGI (reference sequence). V lost 6 bases to trimming and J lost 7 bases, with 12 bases between them. The CDR3 has 12 residues. CDR3 sequence: CASSDLGGGYTF. As DNA, the CDR3 is TGTGCCAGCAGCGACCTGGGAGGTGGCTACACCTTC.

The chain has TRBV6-1 and TRBJ2-7; no clear D. V lost 3 bases to trimming and J lost 3 bases, with 9 bases between them. The V gene's germline CDR1 is MNHNS and CDR2 SASEGT. The CDR3 is 13 amino acids. The CDR3 protein is CASSDRQVYEQYF. The CDR3 DNA reads as TGTGCCAGCAGTGATAGACAAGTCTACGAGCAGTACTTC.

The rearrangement links TRBV29-1 to TRBJ2-5, with 12 bases lining up with TRBD1. The junction had 7 bases not matched to a gene; V was cut back by 6 bases and J by 5 bases. In germline, CDR1 is SQVTM, CDR2 ANQGSEA. CDR3 length equals 14 residues. Here the CDR3 reads CSVSGTGGAETQYF. The CDR3 bases are TGCAGCGTCTCCGGGACAGGGGGCGCGGAGACCCAGTACTTC. Full variable domain (outside the CDR3, taken from reference TRBV29-1 and TRBJ2-5): SAVISQKPSRDICQRGTSLTIQCQVDSQVTMMFWYRQQPGQSLTLIATANQGSEATYESGFVIDKFPISRPNLTFSTLTVSNMSPEDSSIYLCSVSGTGGAETQYFGPGTRLLVL.

This clone was recorded only once. The chain carries TRBV27 and TRBJ2-5; 9 bases align to TRBD2. Germline values: CDR1 MNHEY, CDR2 SMNVEV (reference sequence). This CDR3 has 15 residues. Trimming cost V 3 bases and J 1 base; bases outside gene matches: 3. CDR3 coding DNA: TGTGCCAGCAGTTTTGTAGCGGGGGCCCAAGAGACCCAGTACTTC. Translated, it gives CASSFVAGAQETQYF.

In this sample, this clone turned up a few times. V gene TRBV4-1 combines with J gene TRBJ1-1, with TRBD1 as a possible D gene (5 bases). Per the germline V gene, CDR1 is MGHRA and CDR2 is YSYEKL. CDR3 length: 16 residues. V shed 2 bases and J shed 4 bases, with 17 bases lying between them. CDR3 in amino acids: CASSQLEGSTITEAFF. CDR3 in DNA: TGCGCCAGCAGCCAACTGGAGGGGAGTACGATCACTGAAGCTTTCTTT.

The rearrangement joins TRBV6-5 to TRBJ2-3, with 7 positions matching TRBD1. Germline CDR1 reads MNHEY; CDR2 reads SVGAGI. The ends lost 6 bases at V and 2 bases at J; junction bases unmatched: 5. The CDR3 loop spans 14 amino acids. This chain's CDR3 is CASRMTGYTDTQYF. Here the CDR3 DNA reads TGTGCCAGCAGGATGACAGGGTACACAGATACGCAGTATTTT.

The chain employs TRBV13 and TRBJ2-5, with a possible D match to TRBD2 (5 bases). The last part of the DNA fits TRBJ2-7 better; the J call may be wrong. CDR3 length equals 13 residues. Germline CDR1 reads PRHDT; CDR2 reads FYEKMQ (reference sequence). CDR3 residues: CASNRGRAGEQYF. The CDR3 nucleotides read TGTGCCAGCAACCGAGGGCGTGCTGGCGAGCAGTACTTC.

The J gene is TRBJ2-4, the V gene TRBV5-1; 9 bases are shared with TRBD2. The germline CDR1 and CDR2 sequences are SGHRS and YFSETQ. The CDR3 length is 15 residues. V shed 1 base, J shed 8 bases, and the junction held 7 bases outside the gene matches. Here the CDR3 DNA reads TGCGCCAGCAGCTTGCAAGGGACTAGCTTAGACATTCAGTACTTC. This sequence encodes CASSLQGTSLDIQYF.

The gene calls are TRBV27 and TRBJ2-1; 9 positions match TRBD1. V shed 5 bases and J 9 bases; nucleotides not matched to a gene: 11. CDR1 and CDR2 (germline): MNHEY, SMNVEV (reference sequence). The CDR3 sequence is 15 residues long. CDR3 bases: TGTGCCAGCAGTCGCTCTTGGGACAGGGTCGGTGAGCAGTTCTTC. As protein: CASSRSWDRVGEQFF.

The CDR3 protein is CASSQRLAGSSYEQYF. The CDR3 DNA is TGTGCCAGCAGCCAAAGACTAGCGGGCAGCTCCTACGAGCAGTACTTC. This chain uses TRBV11-2 with TRBJ2-7; 10 bases align to TRBD2. CDR1 and CDR2 (germline): SGHAT, FQNNGV. The CDR3 sequence is 16 residues long. Trimming at V came to 5 bases and at J to 0 bases, leaving 7 bases not matched to a gene. The whole variable domain, remainder taken from reference TRBV11-2 and TRBJ2-7, is EAGVAQSPRYKIIEKRQSVAFWCNPISGHATLYWYQQILGQGPKLLIQFQNNGVVDDSQLPKDRFSAERLKGVDSTLKIQPAKLEDSAVYLCASSQRLAGSSYEQYFGPGTRLTVT.

J is TRBJ2-5 and V is TRBV7-3, with 9 positions matching TRBD1. The CDR3 runs 15 residues. J lost 7 bases, V lost 5 bases, and 11 bases had no gene match. Germline loops: CDR1 SGHTA, CDR2 FQGTGA. CDR3 amino acids: CASSETGGAVGTQYF. The CDR3 nucleotides are TGTGCCAGCAGCGAAACAGGGGGCGCGGTTGGGACCCAGTACTTC.

The J gene is TRBJ1-4, the V gene TRBV7-2, with TRBD1 identical over 8 bases. The germline V gene has CDR1 SGHTA and CDR2 FQGNSA. The V and J ends lost 5 bases and 5 bases, in that order; junction bases with no gene match: 7. CDR3 length: 15 residues. CDR3 DNA sequence: TGTGCCAGCAGCCTCCTGACAGGGGTGAATGAAAAACTGTTTTTT. Translation: CASSLLTGVNEKLFF.

In its sample, this clone was seen a few times. The V gene is TRBV27, the J gene TRBJ2-7, with 7 bases fitting TRBD1. CDR1 is MNHEY and CDR2 is SMNVEV in the germline V gene (reference sequence). V was clipped by 2 bases and J by 2 bases; unmatched bases: 6. The CDR3 is 15 residues long. The CDR3 here is CASSLRDSYPYEQYF. The CDR3 DNA is TGTGCCAGCAGTTTACGGGACAGCTACCCCTACGAGCAGTACTTC.

The CDR3 protein is CASSYRGNYGYTF. The DNA of the CDR3 is TGTGCCAGTTCATACAGGGGGAACTATGGCTACACCTTC. The chain combines TRBV19 with TRBJ1-2; 8 bases line up with TRBD1. This CDR3 is 13 amino acids long. Trimming took 8 bases from V and 2 from J; bases not matched to a gene: 4. Germline loops: CDR1 LNHDA, CDR2 SQIVND (reference sequence).

V gene TRBV6-5 combines with J gene TRBJ1-1; 7 bases are a match to TRBD1. Germline trimming cut 2 bases from V and 4 bases from J; bases unmatched to any gene: 1. The CDR3 extends over 13 amino acids. CDR1 is MNHEY and CDR2 is SVGAGI in the germline V gene. CDR3 residues: CASSYGQATEAFF. The CDR3 DNA is TGTGCCAGCAGTTACGGACAGGCCACTGAAGCTTTCTTT.

This chain joins TRBV7-3 and TRBJ2-5; 10 bases agree with TRBD2. The V gene end was trimmed by 5 bases and the J gene end by 5 bases; junction bases not matched to a gene: 11. Germline V gives CDR1 SGHTA, CDR2 FQGTGA. This CDR3 region has 16 residues. CDR3 DNA sequence: TGTGCCAGCAGCGCCCGTGTAGCGGGGGGAGGGGAGACCCAGTACTTC. It is translated as CASSARVAGGGETQYF.

The chain carries TRBV30 and TRBJ1-2, with 12 bases that match TRBD1. The CDR3 loop spans 13 amino acids. V lost 8 bases and J lost 8; bases outside the gene matches: 9. Germline-derived CDR1 and CDR2 are GTSNPN and SVGIG (reference sequence). The CDR3 bases are TGTGCCGGAGCGGGACAGGGGGCTTGGGGCTACACCTTC. Its translation: CAGAGQGAWGYTF.

The sample holds one count of this clone. The gene calls are TRBV2 and TRBJ1-3, with unresolved D. The ends were cut back, 6 bases at V and 0 bases at J, with 30 bases in the middle. CDR3 size: 21 residues. Germline V lookup: CDR1 SNHLY, CDR2 FYNNEI. The CDR3 region has the DNA TGTGCCAGCAGGGTCGAGGTATCGGATCCGTCTCCCCCCTCCTCTGGAAACACCATATATTTT. Protein sequence: CASRVEVSDPSPPSSGNTIYF.

This chain joins TRBV18 and TRBJ2-2, with 7 bases that match TRBD1. The CDR3 is 16 amino acids. The germline V gene has CDR1 KGHSH and CDR2 LQKENI. The V gene end was trimmed by 8 bases and the J gene end by 6 bases; junction bases not matched to a gene: 15. CDR3 nucleotide sequence: TGTGCCAGCACCCCTCAACAGGGGAGCTTACCCGGGGAGCTGTTTTTT. It yields the protein CASTPQQGSLPGELFF.

The V and J genes are TRBV11-2 and TRBJ1-1, with 9 bases aligning to TRBD1. The CDR3 runs to 15 residues. CDR1 SGHAT and CDR2 FQNNGV come from the germline V gene. The trim removed 4 bases at V and 10 bases at J, leaving 13 bases unmatched. The CDR3 nucleotides read TGTGCCAGCAGCTCCCAGGGGACAGGGTCTTCTCTAGCTTTCTTT. Its translation: CASSSQGTGSSLAFF.

This CDR3 reads CASSIAPAGRGQPQHF. DNA of the CDR3: TGTGCCAGCAGCATCGCTCCGGCAGGAAGGGGCCAGCCCCAGCATTTT. This rearrangement joins TRBV7-8 to TRBJ1-5; tentatively, D is TRBD1 (5 bases). V gave up 5 bases and J gave up 7 bases, with 21 bases separating them. The germline V gene encodes CDR1 SGHVS and CDR2 FQNEAQ. This CDR3 has 16 amino acids.